This TCR beta chain was observed in a study of OX40 agonist ivuxolimab in advanced cancers. Across the study: Treatment of patients was with ivuxolimab, an agonistic anti-OX40 (CD134) antibody.

The CDR3 consists of 14 residues. The germline V gene encodes CDR1 LNHDA and CDR2 SQIVND (reference sequence). The V gene end was trimmed by 6 bases and the J gene end by 2 bases; junction bases not matched to a gene: 6. The study's findings and limits: In CD8+ T cells, expanded clones were on average more numerous than in CD4+.

In regard to this clone: Its antigen remains unidentified.

Sequencing was performed with immunoSEQ multiplex PCR; in TCRdb, only in-frame clones are kept and a portion is missing. The repertoire holds 50,000 to 70,000 clones, with over 80% as singletons. The sequence was collected from an adult with an advanced solid tumor such as melanoma, head and neck, liver or kidney cancer. The chain joins TRBV19 to TRBJ2-7; 8 positions agree with TRBD1. The sequenced sample was CD4+ or CD8+ T cells sorted from blood, obtained in a trial of the OX40 agonist ivuxolimab. The CDR3 loop is CASRGTGDAYEQYF. The CDR3 DNA reads TGTGCCAGTAGAGGGACAGGCGATGCCTACGAGCAGTACTTC.